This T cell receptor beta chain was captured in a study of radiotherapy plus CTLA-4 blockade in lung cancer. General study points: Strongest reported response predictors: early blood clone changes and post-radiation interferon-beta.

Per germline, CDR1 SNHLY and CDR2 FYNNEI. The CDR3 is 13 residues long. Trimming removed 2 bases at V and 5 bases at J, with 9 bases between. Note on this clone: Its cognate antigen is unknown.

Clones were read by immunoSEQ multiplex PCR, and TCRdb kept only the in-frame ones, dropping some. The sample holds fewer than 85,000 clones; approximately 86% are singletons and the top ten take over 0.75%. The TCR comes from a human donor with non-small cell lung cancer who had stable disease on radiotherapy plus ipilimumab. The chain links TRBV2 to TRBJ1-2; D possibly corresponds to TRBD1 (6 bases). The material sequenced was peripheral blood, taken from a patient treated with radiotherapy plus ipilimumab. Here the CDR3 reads CASSETGKYGYTF. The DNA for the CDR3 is TGTGCCAGCAGTGAAACAGGGAAGTATGGCTACACCTTC.